These 30 T cell receptor beta chains originate from one sample sequenced in a study of T cell clonotyping in hematopoietic cell transplantation. Sequencing used immunoSEQ multiplex PCR; TCRdb keeps in-frame clones, though not all of them. The sample has approximately 2,000 clones; about 94% are singletons. What was sequenced was peripheral blood mononuclear cells. These receptors all come from a man in his fifties or sixties in good health. Some clones in this sample may be carry-over from other donors' samples.

This clone was found once. The chain joins TRBV6-1 to TRBJ1-5, with 7 bases matching TRBD1. CDR1 and CDR2 (germline): MNHNS, SASEGT. This CDR3 comprises 19 residues. V shed 0 bases and J 6 bases; nucleotides not matched to a gene: 17. The CDR3 nucleotides are TGTGCCAGCAGTGAAGCGGACTTCTACGGGACAGAGGGTAGTCAGCCCCAGCATTTT. It yields the protein CASSEADFYGTEGSQPQHF.

This sequence joins TRBV13 and TRBJ2-7, with D uncertain. The CDR3 is made up of 15 amino acids. The germline CDR1 and CDR2 sequences are PRHDT and FYEKMQ (reference sequence). V was trimmed by 4 bases and J by 0 bases, leaving 13 bases between them. For the CDR3, the DNA is TGTGCCAGCAGCTCCCGGTCGATGAGCTCCTACGAGCAGTACTTC. Amino acid sequence: CASSSRSMSSYEQYF.

The rearrangement joins TRBV7-9 to TRBJ2-3; D could derive from TRBD1 or TRBD2 (6 bases each). This CDR3 region has 15 residues. V lost 5 bases to trimming and J lost 0 bases, with 12 bases between them. Germline assignment: CDR1 SEHNR and CDR2 FQNEAQ (reference sequence). For the CDR3, the DNA is TGTGCCAGCAGCCTGACGGGGGCCAGCACAGATACGCAGTATTTT. Protein: CASSLTGASTDTQYF.

The chain uses TRBV5-6 and TRBJ1-1; D is uncertain. Trimming cost V 2 bases and J 3 bases, with 8 bases left between them. This CDR3 has 13 residues. CDR1 is SGHDT and CDR2 is YYEEEE in the germline V gene. The CDR3 DNA reads TGTGCCAGCAGCTTTGCATCGGACACTGAAGCTTTCTTT. Translated: CASSFASDTEAFF.

With respect to this clone: The germline gene is not matched at one end of the junction; a read error may be the cause. The rearrangement links TRBV25-1 to TRBJ1-2, with a tentative D call TRBD1 (5 bases). The CDR3 extends over 12 amino acids. Germline V gene data show CDR1 as MGHDK and CDR2 as SYGVNS. DNA of the CDR3: TGTGCCAGCACTGAAGGGGCCTATGGCTACACCTTC. Protein sequence: CASTEGAYGYTF.

The chain has TRBV6-5 and TRBJ1-5, with D maybe TRBD1 (5 bases). V was cut by 0 bases and J by 6 bases, with 12 bases left in between. The CDR3 totals 15 residues. The germline V gene encodes CDR1 MNHEY and CDR2 SVGAGI. CDR3 sequence: CASSYSGGRGQPQHF. The CDR3 coding sequence is TGTGCCAGCAGTTACTCGGGGGGAAGGGGTCAGCCCCAGCATTTT.

The chain couples TRBV19 to TRBJ1-5; D remains ambiguous. The CDR3 spans 12 residues. Germline CDR1 is LNHDA and CDR2 is SQIVND (reference sequence). The ends were cut back, 7 bases at V and 3 bases at J, with 7 bases in the middle. The CDR3 coding sequence is TGTGCCAGTACCAGCCTCAATCAGCCCCAGCATTTT. Translated, it gives CASTSLNQPQHF.

The chain joins TRBV7-2 to TRBJ1-3; possible D gene TRBD1, 5 bases. The CDR3 covers 19 residues. CDR1 and CDR2 (germline): SGHTA, FQGNSA. With 1 base removed from V and 3 bases from J, the gap between germline ends came to 22 bases. The CDR3 here is CASSLVSLVAVGRGNTIYF. For the CDR3, the DNA is TGTGCCAGCAGCTTAGTTTCATTGGTAGCAGTGGGGCGTGGAAACACCATATATTTT. The whole variable domain, filled in from reference TRBV7-2 and TRBJ1-3, reads GAGVSQSPSNKVTEKGKDVELRCDPISGHTALYWYRQSLGQGLEFLIYFQGNSAPDKSGLPSDRFSAERTGGSVSTLTIQRTQQEDSAVYLCASSLVSLVAVGRGNTIYFGEGSWLTVV.

The rearrangement links TRBV29-1 to TRBJ1-1; D gene ambiguous. This CDR3 has 11 amino acids. Germline assignment: CDR1 SQVTM and CDR2 ANQGSEA. Trimming cost V 7 bases and J 3 bases, with 9 bases left between them. CDR3 sequence (DNA): TGCAGCGCCTCTCGGGACACTGAAGCTTTCTTT. Translation: CSASRDTEAFF.

This clone was seen just once. The rearrangement joins TRBV6-5 to TRBJ1-1; D is unresolved. V was clipped by 0 bases and J by 4 bases, with 12 bases between them. Germline values: CDR1 MNHEY, CDR2 SVGAGI. This CDR3 has 15 amino acids. CDR3 protein: CASSYSGSRGTEAFF. The CDR3 bases are TGTGCCAGCAGTTACTCCGGGAGTCGGGGCACTGAAGCTTTCTTT.

The V and J genes are TRBV11-2 and TRBJ2-7; D possibly corresponds to TRBD1 (5 bases). Germline CDR1 is SGHAT and CDR2 is FQNNGV. V was clipped by 5 bases and J by 5 bases, with 16 bases between them. CDR3 size: 14 residues. CDR3 protein: CASSTDSTLNEQYF. CDR3 in DNA: TGTGCCAGCAGCACTGACAGCACCCTAAACGAGCAGTACTTC.

Only one count was recorded for this clone. The chain employs TRBV4-1 and TRBJ2-1; a weak D match, TRBD1 (5 bases). Deletions cut 0 bases from V and 6 bases from J, with 12 bases between. The CDR3 covers 15 residues. Germline loops: CDR1 MGHRA, CDR2 YSYEKL. The CDR3 loop is CASSQDLAGPNEQFF. DNA for the CDR3: TGCGCCAGCAGCCAAGATTTGGCAGGGCCCAATGAGCAGTTCTTC.

V is TRBV5-1 and J is TRBJ2-7; 8 bases map to TRBD1. V trimming: 2 bases; J trimming: 4 bases; junction bases outside the gene matches: 5. Germline CDR1 and CDR2: SGHRS and YFSETQ. The CDR3 has 14 amino acids. Here the CDR3 reads CASSFTGQVYEQYF. The CDR3, as DNA: TGCGCCAGCAGCTTCACGGGACAGGTTTACGAGCAGTACTTC.

The V call is TRBV28, the J call TRBJ1-4, with a possible D match to TRBD1 (6 bases). CDR3 length: 15 residues. V was clipped by 8 bases and J by 3 bases, with 16 bases between them. The V gene's germline CDR1 is MDHEN and CDR2 SYDVKM. This chain's CDR3 is CASLPPGAANEKLFF. CDR3 in DNA: TGTGCCAGCCTCCCCCCGGGGGCTGCTAATGAAAAACTGTTTTTT.

The V and J genes are TRBV6-1 and TRBJ1-1; D gene unclear. V lost 10 bases and J 1 base, leaving 22 bases between the germline ends. This CDR3 spans 16 amino acids. Germline CDR1 is MNHNS and CDR2 is SASEGT. CDR3 amino acids: CATREAGLVGNTEAFF. The CDR3 nucleotides are TGTGCCACCCGTGAGGCGGGCCTCGTCGGGAACACTGAAGCTTTCTTT.

V gene TRBV18 combines with J gene TRBJ2-7; TRBD1 agrees at 11 bases. V shed 3 bases and J 3 bases; nucleotides not matched to a gene: 1. CDR3 size: 14 residues. Germline assignment: CDR1 KGHSH and CDR2 LQKENI. The DNA of the CDR3 is TGTGCCAGCTCACCCGGGACAGGGGGCTACGAGCAGTACTTC. Residues: CASSPGTGGYEQYF.

The chain is built from TRBV7-9 and TRBJ2-3, with 9 nucleotides matching TRBD2. This CDR3 is built from 17 residues. Per the germline V gene, CDR1 is SEHNR and CDR2 is FQNEAQ (reference sequence). With V trimmed by 4 bases and J by 4 bases, 12 bases remained unmatched. For the CDR3, the DNA is TGTGCCAGCAGCTCCGGAGAGGCGGGGGGGCTCTCAGATACGCAGTATTTT. As protein: CASSSGEAGGLSDTQYF.

The chain joins TRBV6-1 to TRBJ1-3; D is perhaps TRBD1 (5 bases). V was pared by 6 bases and J by 8 bases, with 14 bases between. The length of the CDR3 is 13 residues. The germline CDR1 and CDR2 sequences are MNHNS and SASEGT. The CDR3 bases are TGTGCCAGCAGCCGGGACTTCGCAGACACCATATATTTT. Translation: CASSRDFADTIYF.

The chain has TRBV5-6 and TRBJ2-7, with D possibly being TRBD2 (6 bases). The CDR3 length is 13 residues. V lost 2 bases to trimming and J lost 0 bases, with 6 bases between them. CDR1 SGHDT and CDR2 YYEEEE come from the germline V gene. The CDR3: CASSFGSSYEQYF. The CDR3 nucleotides read TGTGCCAGCAGCTTCGGGAGCTCCTACGAGCAGTACTTC.

The chain is built from TRBV30 and TRBJ1-2; D possibly corresponds to TRBD1 (6 bases). The V end was cut by 5 bases, the J end by 2 bases, with 12 bases between. Germline CDR1 reads GTSNPN; CDR2 reads SVGIG (reference sequence). This CDR3 has 13 residues. CDR3 protein: CAWSEGGNYGYTF. CDR3 coding DNA: TGTGCCTGGTCCGAAGGGGGAAACTATGGCTACACCTTC.

The rearrangement links TRBV25-1 to TRBJ1-1, with D unclear. The CDR3 sequence is 13 residues long. Between the trimmed V and J ends, which lost 9 bases and 5 bases, there was a span of 16 bases. Germline assignment: CDR1 MGHDK and CDR2 SYGVNS. In nucleotides, the CDR3 is TGTGCCAGTTACTCAGGAAGAGGGACTGAAGCTTTCTTT. Protein product: CASYSGRGTEAFF. Together with reference TRBV25-1 and TRBJ1-1, the CDR3 gives the full variable domain: EADIYQTPRYLVIGTGKKITLECSQTMGHDKMYWYQQDPGMELHLIHYSYGVNSTEKGDLSSESTVSRIRTEHFPLTLESARPSHTSQYLCASYSGRGTEAFFGQGTRLTVV.

This rearrangement joins TRBV5-4 to TRBJ2-7; D gene unclear. Trimming stripped 0 bases from V and 3 bases from J, with 10 bases between. Germline V gives CDR1 SGHNT, CDR2 YYREEE (reference sequence). The CDR3 has 14 amino acids. As DNA, the CDR3 is TGTGCCAGCAGCTTGGGCGGTTTAGACTACGAGCAGTACTTC. This sequence encodes CASSLGGLDYEQYF.

The chain recombines TRBV5-4 with TRBJ1-3; maybe TRBD1 (5 bases). This CDR3 is 16 amino acids long. Germline CDR1 is SGHNT and CDR2 is YYREEE (reference sequence). Trimming cost V 0 bases and J 0 bases, with 10 bases left between them. The CDR3, as DNA: TGTGCCAGCAGCTTGGCCAAGGGGACCTCTGGAAACACCATATATTTT. It specifies CASSLAKGTSGNTIYF.

The V call is TRBV19, the J call TRBJ2-4; the D gene could be TRBD1 or TRBD2 (5 bases each). This CDR3 is built from 11 residues. Germline lookup yields CDR1 LNHDA and CDR2 SQIVND (reference sequence). The V end lost 5 bases, the J end lost 7 bases, and 6 bases lay between the germline ends. CDR3 protein: CASSWGNIQYF. For the CDR3, the DNA is TGTGCCAGTAGTTGGGGGAACATTCAGTACTTC.

The chain has TRBV10-1 and TRBJ1-2; TRBD1 is a possible D gene (6 bases). The germline V and J ends were trimmed by 9 bases and 2 bases, with 28 bases remaining between them. The CDR3 has 18 residues. From germline, CDR1 is WNHNN and CDR2 SYGVQD (reference sequence). The chain's CDR3 is CASPTDHLTGISNYGYTF. CDR3 DNA: TGCGCCAGTCCCACGGACCACCTAACAGGGATATCGAACTATGGCTACACCTTC.

The gene calls are TRBV5-4 and TRBJ2-5; 12 nucleotides align to TRBD2. CDR3 length: 16 amino acids. Germline lookup yields CDR1 SGHNT and CDR2 YYREEE (reference sequence). Germline trimming cut 4 bases from V and 2 bases from J; bases unmatched to any gene: 6. The CDR3 is CASSKGLAGFQETQYF. CDR3 nucleotides: TGTGCCAGCAGCAAAGGACTAGCGGGGTTTCAAGAGACCCAGTACTTC.

The rearrangement links TRBV5-1 to TRBJ2-7, with TRBD2 identical over 10 bases. Looked up from germline, CDR1 is SGHRS and CDR2 is YFSETQ. V was pared by 4 bases and J by 3 bases, with 4 bases of the junction left unmatched. The CDR3 runs 14 residues. CDR3 coding DNA: TGCGCCAGCAGCCACCTAGCGGGAGACTACGAGCAGTACTTC. Translated, it gives CASSHLAGDYEQYF.

V is TRBV29-1 and J is TRBJ2-1; D gene unclear. Per germline, CDR1 SQVTM and CDR2 ANQGSEA. There are 11 residues in the CDR3. Trimming cost V 1 base and J 4 bases, with 2 bases left between them. DNA for the CDR3: TGCAGCGTTGAAGGGTACAATGAGCAGTTCTTC. This sequence encodes CSVEGYNEQFF.

This rearrangement joins TRBV7-2 to TRBJ2-7; 8 bases agree with TRBD2. The CDR3 spans 15 residues. With 1 base clipped from V and 3 bases from J, the junction kept 5 bases outside the gene matches. Germline assignment: CDR1 SGHTA and CDR2 FQGNSA. CDR3 nucleotide sequence: TGTGCCAGCAGCTTAGTGGGACTAGTCGACTACGAGCAGTACTTC. Translating it yields CASSLVGLVDYEQYF. The full variable domain, its missing parts supplied by reference TRBV7-2 and TRBJ2-7, is GAGVSQSPSNKVTEKGKDVELRCDPISGHTALYWYRQSLGQGLEFLIYFQGNSAPDKSGLPSDRFSAERTGGSVSTLTIQRTQQEDSAVYLCASSLVGLVDYEQYFGPGTRLTVT.

The chain links TRBV6-1 to TRBJ2-1; D might be TRBD2 (6 bases). V dropped 7 bases and J dropped 0 bases, with 10 bases sitting between them. The CDR3 is 14 residues long. The germline gives CDR1 MNHNS, CDR2 SASEGT. Here the CDR3 DNA reads TGTGCCAGCACGGGGGTCAACTCCTACAATGAGCAGTTCTTC. As protein: CASTGVNSYNEQFF.